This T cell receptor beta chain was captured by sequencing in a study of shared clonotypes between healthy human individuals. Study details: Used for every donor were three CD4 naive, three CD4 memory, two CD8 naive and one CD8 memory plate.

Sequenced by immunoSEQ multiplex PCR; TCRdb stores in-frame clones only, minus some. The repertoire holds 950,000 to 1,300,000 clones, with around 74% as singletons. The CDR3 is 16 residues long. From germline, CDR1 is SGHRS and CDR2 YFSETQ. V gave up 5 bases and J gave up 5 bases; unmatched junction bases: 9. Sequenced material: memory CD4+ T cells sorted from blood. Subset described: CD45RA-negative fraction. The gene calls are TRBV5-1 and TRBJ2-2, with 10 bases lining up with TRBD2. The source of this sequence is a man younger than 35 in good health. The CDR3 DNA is TGCGCCAGCAGGCAACTAGCGGGGTCTTTGACCGGGGAGCTGTTTTTT. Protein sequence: CASRQLAGSLTGELFF.